A selection of T cell receptor beta chains follows, all from one sample in a study of blood T cell repertoires in COVID-19. Here immunoSEQ multiplex PCR was the method, and the copy in TCRdb shows in-frame clones only, minus some. Here the sample spans roughly 82,000 clones, 82% being singletons. The sample taken for sequencing was peripheral blood. The receptor source for this set is a man aged 55 to 70 with acute or convalescent COVID-19. Each CDR3 is given without its conserved first and last residue. The order of the fields is CDR3 length, V gene, J gene, CDR3 protein.

13	TRBV4-1	TRBJ1-4	ASARQWVSNEKLF
12	TRBV5-1	TRBJ1-6	ASSLVPGNSPLH
14	TRBV24-1	TRBJ2-3	ATSDSRTSGTDTQY
11	TRBV28	TRBJ1-2	ASSFGTDYGYT
12	TRBV27	TRBJ1-2	ASSLQGQGVGYT
13	TRBV18	TRBJ1-5	ASSPQAQGQQPQH
13	TRBV19	TRBJ2-3	ASSSAGQSTDTQY
12	TRBV3-1/TRBV3-2	TRBJ1-5	ASSPNRGLGPQH
12	TRBV18	TRBJ1-2	ASSPQRWGDGYT
14	TRBV11-2	TRBJ2-1	ASSSQLAGGDNEQF
14	TRBV6-6	TRBJ2-1	AGAIAGTGSYNEQF
11	TRBV18	TRBJ1-4	ASLGTQNEKLF
13	TRBV7-3	TRBJ2-7	ASSLATGVPYEQY
13	TRBV7-2	TRBJ1-2	ASSSAQGWRKGYT